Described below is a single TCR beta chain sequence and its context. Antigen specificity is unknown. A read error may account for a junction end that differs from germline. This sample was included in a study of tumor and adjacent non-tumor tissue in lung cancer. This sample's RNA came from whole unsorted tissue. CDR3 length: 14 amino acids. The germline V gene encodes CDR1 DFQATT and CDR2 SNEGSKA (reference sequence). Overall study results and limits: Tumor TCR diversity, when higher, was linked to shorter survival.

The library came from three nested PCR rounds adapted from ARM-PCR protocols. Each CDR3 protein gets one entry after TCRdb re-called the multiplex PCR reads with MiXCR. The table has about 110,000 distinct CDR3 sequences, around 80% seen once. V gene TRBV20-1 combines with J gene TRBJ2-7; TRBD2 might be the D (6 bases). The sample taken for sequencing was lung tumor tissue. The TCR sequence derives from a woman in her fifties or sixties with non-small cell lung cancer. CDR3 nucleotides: TGCAGTACTCCTGTGGGGGGAAAGAGCCACGAGCAATACTTC. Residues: CSTPVGGKSHEQYF.